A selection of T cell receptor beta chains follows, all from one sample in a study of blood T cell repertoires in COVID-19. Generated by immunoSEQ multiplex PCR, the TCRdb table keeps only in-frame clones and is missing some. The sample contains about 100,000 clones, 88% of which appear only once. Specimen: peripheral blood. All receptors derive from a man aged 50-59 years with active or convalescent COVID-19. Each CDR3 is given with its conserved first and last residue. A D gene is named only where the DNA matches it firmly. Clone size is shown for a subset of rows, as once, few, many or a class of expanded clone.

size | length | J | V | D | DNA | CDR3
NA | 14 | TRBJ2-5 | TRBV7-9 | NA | TGTGCCAGCAGCTTCGCCCCAGGGCGAGAGACCCAGTACTTC | CASSFAPGRETQYF
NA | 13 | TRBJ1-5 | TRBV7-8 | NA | TGTGCCAGCAGCCAGGACAGATATCAGCCCCAGCATTTT | CASSQDRYQPQHF
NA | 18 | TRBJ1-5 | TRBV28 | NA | TGTGCCAGCAGTCCCTATGCCGGGGGGGCTTCGAGGAATCAGCCCCAGCATTTT | CASSPYAGGASRNQPQHF
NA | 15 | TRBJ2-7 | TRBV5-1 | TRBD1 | TGCGCCAGCAGCCCGGAGGGACAGGGGGCCAGGGAGCAGTACTTC | CASSPEGQGAREQYF
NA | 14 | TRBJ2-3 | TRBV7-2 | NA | TGTGCCAGCAGCTTAGGAGTAAGCACAGATACGCAGTATTTT | CASSLGVSTDTQYF
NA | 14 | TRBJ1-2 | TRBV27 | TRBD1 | TGTGCCAGGAATATTCCGACAGGGTTCTATGGCTACACCTTC | CARNIPTGFYGYTF
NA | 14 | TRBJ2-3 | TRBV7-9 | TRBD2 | TGTGCCAGCAGCCCACTAGCGGGAACAGATACGCAGTATTTT | CASSPLAGTDTQYF
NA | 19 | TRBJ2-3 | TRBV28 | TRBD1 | TGTGCCAGCAGTTTATTCGGGGACAGGGGTCCCGCTAGCACAGATACGCAGTATTTT | CASSLFGDRGPASTDTQYF
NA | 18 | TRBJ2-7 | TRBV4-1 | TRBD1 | TGCGCCAGCAGCCAAGATAGAAACTCGGGACAGGGTCGCTACGAGCAGTACTTC | CASSQDRNSGQGRYEQYF
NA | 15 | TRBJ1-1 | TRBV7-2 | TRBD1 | TGTGTCAGCAGCCCGAGAAGGACAGGCGGGACTGAAGCTTTCTTT | CVSSPRRTGGTEAFF
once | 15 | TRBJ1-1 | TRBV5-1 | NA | TGCGCCAGCAGCTTGGGTGCTCTGAGGAACACTGAAGCTTTCTTT | CASSLGALRNTEAFF
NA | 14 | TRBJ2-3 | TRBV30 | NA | TGTGCCTGGCGGGGACAGGGCGGGGGGGATACGCAGTATTTT | CAWRGQGGGDTQYF
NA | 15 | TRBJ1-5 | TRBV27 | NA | TGTGCCAGCAGTTTGTCTCTATATAGCAATCAGCCCCAGCATTTT | CASSLSLYSNQPQHF
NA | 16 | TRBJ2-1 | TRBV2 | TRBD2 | TGTGCCAGCAGTTATCGTCCCGGGCGGGAGGGCGGTAGGTTGTTCTTC | CASSYRPGREGGRLFF
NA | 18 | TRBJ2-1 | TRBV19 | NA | TGTGCCAGTAGTATAGTGAAGGAAAGGGGATCGGCTTACAATGAGCAGTTCTTC | CASSIVKERGSAYNEQFF
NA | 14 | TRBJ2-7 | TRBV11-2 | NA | TGTGCCAGCAGCTTAGTGCAGGGGCCCTACGAGCAGTACTTC | CASSLVQGPYEQYF
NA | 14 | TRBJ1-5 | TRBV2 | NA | TGTGCCAGCGCTGAGTCGTATAGCAATCAGCCCCAGCATTTT | CASAESYSNQPQHF
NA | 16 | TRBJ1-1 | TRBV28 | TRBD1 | TGTGCCAGCAGTTTTTCGACAGGGGCGTGGGGCACTGAAGCTTTCTTT | CASSFSTGAWGTEAFF
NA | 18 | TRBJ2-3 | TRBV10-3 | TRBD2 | TGTGCCATCAGTCTGACCGGGACTAGCGGGAGTAGGGGAGATACGCAGTATTTT | CAISLTGTSGSRGDTQYF
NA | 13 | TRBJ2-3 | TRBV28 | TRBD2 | TGTGCCAGTACTAGCGGAACTTCAGATACGCAGTATTTT | CASTSGTSDTQYF
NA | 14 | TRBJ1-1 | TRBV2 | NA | TGTGCCAGCAGTGAAACGGTCTTAGTCTCTGAAGCTTTCTTT | CASSETVLVSEAFF
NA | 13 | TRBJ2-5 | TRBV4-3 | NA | TGCGCCAGCAGCCAAGATCCGGAAGAGACCCAGTACTTC | CASSQDPEETQYF
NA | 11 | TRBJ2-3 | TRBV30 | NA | TGTGCCTGGAGCTTTACAGATACGCAGTATTTT | CAWSFTDTQYF
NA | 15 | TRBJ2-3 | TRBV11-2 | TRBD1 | TGTGCCAGCAGCCTAGGGACAGCGGGCACAGATACGCAGTATTTT | CASSLGTAGTDTQYF
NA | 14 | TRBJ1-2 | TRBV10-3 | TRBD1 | TGTGCCATCAGTGAGTCGACAGGGGGGAATGGCTACACCTTC | CAISESTGGNGYTF
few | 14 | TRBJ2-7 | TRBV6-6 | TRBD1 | TGTGCCAGCAGCTCCGGGACAGGGGGCTACGAGCAGTACTTC | CASSSGTGGYEQYF
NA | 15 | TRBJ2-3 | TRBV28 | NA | TGTGCCAGCAGTTTTCCCGCCGGAGCTCGAAATACGCAGTATTTT | CASSFPAGARNTQYF
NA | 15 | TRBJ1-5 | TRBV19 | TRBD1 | TGTGCCAGTAGTGTACAGGGGACGGGCAATCAGCCCCAGCATTTT | CASSVQGTGNQPQHF
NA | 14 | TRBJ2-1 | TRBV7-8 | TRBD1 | TGTGCCAGCAGCTTGGGACAGGGGTTTGATGAGCAGTTCTTC | CASSLGQGFDEQFF
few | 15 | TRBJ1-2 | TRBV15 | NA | TGTGCCACCAGCAGAGATTCTGCAGGAAGCTATGGCTACACCTTC | CATSRDSAGSYGYTF
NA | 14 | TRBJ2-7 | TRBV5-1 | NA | TGCGCCAGCAGCTTTGACGGGAGCACCTACGAGCAGTACTTC | CASSFDGSTYEQYF
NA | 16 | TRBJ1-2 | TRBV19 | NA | TGTGCCAGTAGTAGCCCAGGGGTTCGGGCTAACTATGGCTACACCTTC | CASSSPGVRANYGYTF
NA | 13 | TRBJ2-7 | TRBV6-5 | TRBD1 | TGTGCCAGCAGTACCCGGACAGGGTGGGAGCAGTACTTC | CASSTRTGWEQYF
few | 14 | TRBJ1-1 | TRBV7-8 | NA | TGTGCCAGCAGCCGCGGGACAATGAACACTGAAGCTTTCTTT | CASSRGTMNTEAFF
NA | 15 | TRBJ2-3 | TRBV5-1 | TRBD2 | TGCGCCAGCAGCTTGAGGTCCGCTAGCGGGGATACGCAGTATTTT | CASSLRSASGDTQYF
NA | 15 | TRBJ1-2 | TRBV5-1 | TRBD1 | TGCGCCAGCAGCCCGGGACAGGGAGAAGGGTATGGCTACACCTTC | CASSPGQGEGYGYTF
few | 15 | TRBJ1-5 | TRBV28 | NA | TGTGCCAGCAGTTTGGTGGAGGGGTCGGGTCAGCCCCAGCATTTT | CASSLVEGSGQPQHF
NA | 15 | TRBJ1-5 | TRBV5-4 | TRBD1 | TGTGCCAGCAGCTCTGGACAGGGGGTAAATCAGCCCCAGCATTTT | CASSSGQGVNQPQHF
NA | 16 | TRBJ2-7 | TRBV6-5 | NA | TGTGCCAGCAGTTACCGTACACCTGAAAGCTCCTACGAGCAGTACTTC | CASSYRTPESSYEQYF
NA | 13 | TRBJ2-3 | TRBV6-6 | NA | TGTGCCAGCAGACCCACTAGCTCTGAGGCGCAGTATTTT | CASRPTSSEAQYF
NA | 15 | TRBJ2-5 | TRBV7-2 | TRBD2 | TGTGCCAGCAGCATTAGCGGGAGGGCCGGGGAGACCCAGTACTTC | CASSISGRAGETQYF
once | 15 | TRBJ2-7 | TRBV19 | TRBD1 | TGTGCCAGTAGTATAGATGGGACAGGGGGATACGAGCAGTACTTC | CASSIDGTGGYEQYF
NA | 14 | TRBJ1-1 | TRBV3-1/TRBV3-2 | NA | TGTGCCAGCAGCCAAGTAGGGAGCGGCACTGAAGCTTTCTTT | CASSQVGSGTEAFF
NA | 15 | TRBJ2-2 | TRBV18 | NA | TGTGCCAGCTCACCAGACAGAAAAAACACCGGGGAGCTGTTTTTT | CASSPDRKNTGELFF
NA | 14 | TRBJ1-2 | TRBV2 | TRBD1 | TGTGCCAGCAGGGACCGGGACAGAAACTATGGCTACACCTTC | CASRDRDRNYGYTF
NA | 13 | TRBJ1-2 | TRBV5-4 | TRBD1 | TGTGCCAGCAGCCTGGACAGGGAAGATGGCTACACCTTC | CASSLDREDGYTF
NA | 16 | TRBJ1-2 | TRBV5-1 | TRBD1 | TGCGCCAGCAGCCCGGGACACTATCAGGGGGGCTATGGCTACACCTTC | CASSPGHYQGGYGYTF
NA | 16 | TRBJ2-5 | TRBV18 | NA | TGTGCCAGCTCACCACTCGGACCAGGGATACAAGAGACCCAGTACTTC | CASSPLGPGIQETQYF
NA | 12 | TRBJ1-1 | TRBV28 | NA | TGTGCCAGCAGTTTATCCCGGACTGAAGCTTTCTTT | CASSLSRTEAFF
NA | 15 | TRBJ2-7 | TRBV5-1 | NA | TGCGCCAGCAGCGAATGGACAGGCGGGACGCGCGAGCAGTACTTC | CASSEWTGGTREQYF
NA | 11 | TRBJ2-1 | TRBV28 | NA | TGTGCCAGCAGTCTCCAGGTTGAGCAGTTCTTC | CASSLQVEQFF
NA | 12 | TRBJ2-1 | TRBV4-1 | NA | TGCGCCAGCAGCCCCCTAAACAATGAGCAGTTCTTC | CASSPLNNEQFF
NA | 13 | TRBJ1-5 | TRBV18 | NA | TGTGCCAGCTCACCAGAGAGAGATCAGCCCCAGCATTTT | CASSPERDQPQHF
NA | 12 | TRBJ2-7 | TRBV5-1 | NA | TGCGCCAGCAGCTTGGTGGAGGACGAGCAGTACTTC | CASSLVEDEQYF
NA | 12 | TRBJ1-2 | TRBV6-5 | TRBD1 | TGTGCCAGCATTGGGGACAGGGTTGGCTACACCTTC | CASIGDRVGYTF
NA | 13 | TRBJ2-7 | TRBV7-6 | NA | TGTGCCAGCAGCCAGGATGTGAGATACGAGCAGTACTTC | CASSQDVRYEQYF
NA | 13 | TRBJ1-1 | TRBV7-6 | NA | TGTGCCAGCAGCTTACAAGGAGCCACTGAAGCTTTCTTT | CASSLQGATEAFF
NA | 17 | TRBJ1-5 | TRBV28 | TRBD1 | TGTGCCAGCAGTTTGGCCTCCAGGGGGCGAAGCAATCAGCCCCAGCATTTT | CASSLASRGRSNQPQHF
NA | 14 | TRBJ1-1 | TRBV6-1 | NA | TGTGCCAGCAGTGAGTACAGGGTTACCACTGAAGCTTTCTTT | CASSEYRVTTEAFF
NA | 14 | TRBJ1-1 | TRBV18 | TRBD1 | TGTGCCAGCTCACCCACAGGGGTGAACACTGAAGCTTTCTTT | CASSPTGVNTEAFF